Listed below are T cell receptor beta chains from one sample, sequenced in a study of shared clonotypes between healthy human individuals. Assay: immunoSEQ multiplex PCR; the TCRdb copy retains only in-frame clones and omits some. The table has roughly 2.2 million clones, under 95% seen once. Sequencing used naive CD4+ T cells from PBMCs. All receptors come from a man younger than 35 in good health. Some clones in this sample may be carry-over from other donors' samples. Both conserved end residues are part of each CDR3. The order of the fields is D gene, clone size, J gene, V gene, CDR3 protein, CDR3 DNA. The D gene is left open where the match is weak. Some rows have no size entry. The others give once, few or many, or a class for an expanded clone.

d_call: TRBD1; clone_size: .; j_call: TRBJ2-7; v_call: TRBV9; cdr3_aa: CASSVDLGTGDEQYF; cdr3_nt: TGTGCCAGCAGCGTAGATTTGGGGACAGGGGACGAGCAGTACTTC
d_call: TRBD1; clone_size: .; j_call: TRBJ2-5; v_call: TRBV18; cdr3_aa: CASSTGGETQYF; cdr3_nt: TGTGCCAGCTCAACAGGGGGAGAGACCCAGTACTTC
d_call: .; clone_size: .; j_call: TRBJ2-1; v_call: TRBV7-9; cdr3_aa: CASSLEGDEQFF; cdr3_nt: TGTGCCAGCAGTCTGGAGGGAGACGAGCAGTTCTTC
d_call: TRBD2; clone_size: .; j_call: TRBJ2-3; v_call: TRBV7-2; cdr3_aa: CASSPGLAATDTQYF; cdr3_nt: TGTGCCAGCAGTCCGGGACTAGCGGCAACAGATACGCAGTATTTT
d_call: TRBD1; clone_size: .; j_call: TRBJ1-5; v_call: TRBV28; cdr3_aa: CASRIITGGPYSNQPQHF; cdr3_nt: TGTGCCAGCAGGATCATAACAGGGGGCCCTTATAGCAATCAGCCCCAGCATTTT
d_call: .; clone_size: .; j_call: TRBJ2-3; v_call: TRBV2; cdr3_aa: CASRRGGYDTQYF; cdr3_nt: TGTGCCAGCAGGAGGGGGGGCTATGATACGCAGTATTTT
d_call: .; clone_size: .; j_call: TRBJ1-4; v_call: TRBV5-4; cdr3_aa: CASSPAGTEKLFF; cdr3_nt: TGTGCCAGCAGCCCCGCAGGGACTGAAAAACTGTTTTTT
d_call: .; clone_size: .; j_call: TRBJ2-7; v_call: TRBV10-1; cdr3_aa: CASSEDQLPYEQYF; cdr3_nt: TGCGCCAGCAGTGAGGACCAGCTCCCCTACGAGCAGTACTTC
d_call: .; clone_size: .; j_call: TRBJ2-3; v_call: TRBV7-2; cdr3_aa: CASSFGGPLTDTQYF; cdr3_nt: TGTGCCAGCAGCTTCGGGGGGCCCCTCACAGATACGCAGTATTTT
d_call: TRBD2; clone_size: .; j_call: TRBJ2-3; v_call: TRBV9; cdr3_aa: CASSRAGVDTQYF; cdr3_nt: TGTGCCAGCAGTAGGGCGGGAGTAGATACGCAGTATTTT
d_call: TRBD1; clone_size: .; j_call: TRBJ1-1; v_call: TRBV11-2; cdr3_aa: CASSNLLGTGSTEAFF; cdr3_nt: TGTGCCAGCAGCAACCTTCTCGGGACAGGTAGCACTGAAGCTTTCTTT
d_call: TRBD2; clone_size: .; j_call: TRBJ2-1; v_call: TRBV4-3; cdr3_aa: CASSHTLSGRAPEQFF; cdr3_nt: TGCGCCAGCAGCCACACCCTTAGCGGGAGGGCCCCTGAGCAGTTCTTC
d_call: TRBD2; clone_size: .; j_call: TRBJ2-7; v_call: TRBV2; cdr3_aa: CASTSTSGITYEQYF; cdr3_nt: TGTGCCAGCACCTCCACTAGCGGGATCACCTACGAGCAGTACTTC
d_call: .; clone_size: once; j_call: TRBJ2-5; v_call: TRBV5-5; cdr3_aa: CASSLGGIQETQYF; cdr3_nt: TGTGCCAGCAGCTTGGGAGGGATCCAAGAGACCCAGTACTTC
d_call: TRBD1; clone_size: .; j_call: TRBJ2-7; v_call: TRBV28; cdr3_aa: CASRKQGGTNEQYF; cdr3_nt: TGTGCCAGCAGGAAACAGGGGGGCACCAACGAGCAGTACTTC
d_call: .; clone_size: .; j_call: TRBJ1-5; v_call: TRBV9; cdr3_aa: CASSQQMVRGNQPQHF; cdr3_nt: TGTGCCAGCAGCCAACAGATGGTGCGGGGCAATCAGCCCCAGCATTTT
d_call: TRBD1; clone_size: .; j_call: TRBJ1-1; v_call: TRBV13; cdr3_aa: CASSFGQVTEAFF; cdr3_nt: TGTGCCAGCAGCTTTGGACAGGTAACTGAAGCTTTCTTT
d_call: TRBD1; clone_size: .; j_call: TRBJ2-2; v_call: TRBV28; cdr3_aa: CASSLPGGKTGELFF; cdr3_nt: TGTGCCAGCAGTTTGCCAGGGGGCAAAACCGGGGAGCTGTTTTTT
d_call: TRBD2; clone_size: .; j_call: TRBJ2-5; v_call: TRBV5-4; cdr3_aa: CASSLVGRRETQYF; cdr3_nt: TGTGCCAGCAGCTTGGTCGGGAGGCGAGAGACCCAGTACTTC
d_call: TRBD1; clone_size: .; j_call: TRBJ1-1; v_call: TRBV27; cdr3_aa: CASRRDSLNTEAFF; cdr3_nt: TGTGCCAGCAGACGGGACAGCCTGAACACTGAAGCTTTCTTT
d_call: TRBD1; clone_size: .; j_call: TRBJ2-1; v_call: TRBV14; cdr3_aa: CASSQPGTGGLNEQFF; cdr3_nt: TGTGCCAGCAGCCAACCCGGGACAGGGGGCTTAAATGAGCAGTTCTTC
d_call: .; clone_size: .; j_call: TRBJ2-7; v_call: TRBV9; cdr3_aa: CASSPRGPTGNEQYF; cdr3_nt: TGTGCCAGCAGCCCTCGGGGGCCTACGGGGAACGAGCAGTACTTC
d_call: .; clone_size: .; j_call: TRBJ1-6; v_call: TRBV4-2; cdr3_aa: CASSQDHAGGGSPLHF; cdr3_nt: TGTGCCAGCAGCCAAGATCACGCGGGGGGTGGTTCACCCCTCCACTTT
d_call: TRBD2; clone_size: .; j_call: TRBJ2-2; v_call: TRBV9; cdr3_aa: CASSVETSGRAGGELFF; cdr3_nt: TGTGCCAGCAGCGTAGAGACTAGCGGGAGGGCCGGCGGGGAGCTGTTTTTT
d_call: .; clone_size: .; j_call: TRBJ2-1; v_call: TRBV7-3; cdr3_aa: CASSPKTGDEQFF; cdr3_nt: TGTGCCAGCAGCCCGAAAACGGGTGATGAGCAGTTCTTC
d_call: TRBD1; clone_size: .; j_call: TRBJ2-4; v_call: TRBV7-2; cdr3_aa: CASSLVGQGAAKNIQYF; cdr3_nt: TGTGCCAGCAGCTTAGTGGGCCAGGGGGCGGCCAAAAACATTCAGTACTTC
d_call: .; clone_size: .; j_call: TRBJ2-7; v_call: TRBV6-6; cdr3_aa: CASTHDSYEQYF; cdr3_nt: TGTGCCAGCACCCACGACTCCTACGAGCAGTACTTC
d_call: .; clone_size: .; j_call: TRBJ1-1; v_call: TRBV11-2; cdr3_aa: CASSLSRASGTLGTEAFF; cdr3_nt: TGTGCCAGCAGCTTATCCCGGGCGAGTGGGACCCTGGGCACTGAAGCTTTCTTT
d_call: .; clone_size: few; j_call: TRBJ1-1; v_call: TRBV15; cdr3_aa: CATSRGQVNTEAFF; cdr3_nt: TGTGCCACCAGCAGAGGACAGGTGAACACTGAAGCTTTCTTT
d_call: .; clone_size: .; j_call: TRBJ1-2; v_call: TRBV19; cdr3_aa: CASREVQGPGYGYTF; cdr3_nt: TGTGCCAGTAGAGAAGTCCAGGGGCCAGGTTATGGCTACACCTTC
d_call: TRBD1; clone_size: .; j_call: TRBJ2-1; v_call: TRBV4-3; cdr3_aa: CASSQGLGQGWNEQFF; cdr3_nt: TGCGCCAGCAGCCAAGGGCTGGGACAGGGATGGAATGAGCAGTTCTTC
d_call: TRBD1; clone_size: .; j_call: TRBJ2-7; v_call: TRBV28; cdr3_aa: CASSFVGTGGEKYF; cdr3_nt: TGTGCCAGCAGTTTTGTAGGGACAGGGGGAGAAAAGTACTTC
d_call: .; clone_size: .; j_call: TRBJ1-1; v_call: TRBV6-5; cdr3_aa: CASSSTLAEAFF; cdr3_nt: TGTGCCAGCAGTTCGACGCTCGCTGAAGCTTTCTTT
d_call: TRBD1; clone_size: few; j_call: TRBJ2-7; v_call: TRBV18; cdr3_aa: CASSPQGQGAYEQYF; cdr3_nt: TGTGCCAGCTCACCACAGGGACAGGGGGCCTACGAGCAGTACTTC
d_call: TRBD1; clone_size: .; j_call: TRBJ1-2; v_call: TRBV11-1; cdr3_aa: CASSLGQGAQGYTF; cdr3_nt: TGTGCCAGCAGCCTGGGACAGGGGGCGCAGGGCTACACCTTC
d_call: TRBD1; clone_size: .; j_call: TRBJ1-2; v_call: TRBV7-2; cdr3_aa: CASSADRGRGYTF; cdr3_nt: TGTGCCAGCAGCGCGGACAGGGGGCGCGGCTACACCTTC
d_call: .; clone_size: .; j_call: TRBJ2-7; v_call: TRBV2; cdr3_aa: CASRRDLEREQYF; cdr3_nt: TGTGCCAGCAGGAGGGACCTTGAGAGAGAGCAGTACTTC
d_call: .; clone_size: .; j_call: TRBJ1-1; v_call: TRBV5-4; cdr3_aa: CASSLAGPDTEAFF; cdr3_nt: TGTGCCAGCAGCTTGGCAGGGCCAGACACTGAAGCTTTCTTT
d_call: .; clone_size: .; j_call: TRBJ2-1; v_call: TRBV9; cdr3_aa: CASSLGGGTGNNEQFF; cdr3_nt: TGTGCCAGCAGCCTCGGAGGGGGAACAGGGAACAATGAGCAGTTCTTC
d_call: .; clone_size: .; j_call: TRBJ1-1; v_call: TRBV14; cdr3_aa: CASSRSPGSGTEAFF; cdr3_nt: TGTGCCAGCAGCCGCTCACCGGGTTCGGGGACTGAAGCTTTCTTT
d_call: .; clone_size: .; j_call: TRBJ1-1; v_call: TRBV9; cdr3_aa: CASSGGLGRNTEAFF; cdr3_nt: TGTGCCAGCAGCGGAGGCCTAGGGCGCAACACTGAAGCTTTCTTT
d_call: .; clone_size: .; j_call: TRBJ2-2; v_call: TRBV7-3; cdr3_aa: CASSLIVSGELFF; cdr3_nt: TGTGCCAGCAGCTTAATAGTTTCTGGGGAGCTGTTTTTT
d_call: .; clone_size: once; j_call: TRBJ2-2; v_call: TRBV15; cdr3_aa: CATSRLDSGTGELFF; cdr3_nt: TGTGCCACCAGCAGACTGGATTCAGGCACCGGGGAGCTGTTTTTT